This TCR beta chain was captured by sequencing in a study of shared clonotypes between healthy human individuals. The overall study: Aged 18 to 49, the donors were a couple of women and a few men.

The material for each subset, its genomic DNA, was split evenly across several immunoSEQ plates. Methods used by the authors: In the immunoSEQ data, sequences were junction-only and lacked quality scores, so filtering differed. This table comes from immunoSEQ multiplex PCR, and its TCRdb copy is limited to in-frame clones, with some not included. V and J calls and clone size are copied from that table; D and trimming were computed from the DNA. The table lists 1 million to 1.3 million clones, approximately 78% of them singletons, with roughly 0.65% in the top ten. Germline assignment: CDR1 SGDLS and CDR2 YYNGEE. The CDR3 length is 14 residues. Trimming took 3 bases from V and 4 from J, leaving 13 bases between them.

This sequence was found in a man aged 18 to 29 in good health. Some clones in this sample may be carry-over from other donors' samples. The chain has TRBV9 and TRBJ1-2; possible D gene TRBD1, 5 bases. Sequenced: memory CD4+ T cells from PBMCs. Subset described: CD45RA-negative fraction. CDR3 DNA sequence: TGTGCCAGCAGCGAGAGGACGGGACGCTATGGCTACACCTTC. Translating it yields CASSERTGRYGYTF.